This TCR beta chain was sequenced during a study of patients and donors after allogeneic stem cell transplantation. Using its own MiXCR run on the RT-PCR reads, TCRdb lists one record per CDR3 protein. This table has some 200,000 distinct CDR3 sequences, 35% to 50% appearing once. Trimming removed 1 base from V and 4 bases from J; junction bases left unmatched: 10. Germline V gene data show CDR1 as MDHEN and CDR2 as SYDVKM. The CDR3 sequence is 17 residues long. This TCR derives from a human donor who was either an allogeneic HSCT recipient or a stem cell or donor lymphocyte infusion donor (not recorded which). It is not recorded whose cells these are; they may come from a transplant donor. The chain couples TRBV28 to TRBJ2-3, with TRBD1 matching over 8 bases. Sequenced input: blood, either unsorted or a sorted T cell fraction (not recorded which). The CDR3 coding sequence is TGTGCCAGCAGTTTATCCGCTACAGGGGGTATTTCAGATACGCAGTATTTT. This gives the protein CASSLSATGGISDTQYF.